This TCR beta chain was profiled in a study of cytomegalovirus exposure and HLA in healthy donors. PCR employed 60 Vbeta and 13 Jbeta primers. Sequencing used immunoSEQ multiplex PCR; TCRdb keeps in-frame clones, though not all of them. The sample includes 95,000 to 100,000 clones, around 76% seen only once; the top ten take more than 6%. Sequencing input: PBMCs. The receptor comes from a man aged 35-49 years in good health and CMV-seropositive.

The CDR3 loop is CASSLQGTVLGNQPQHF. The CDR3, as DNA: TGTGCCAGTAGTCTTCAGGGGACGGTCCTTGGAAATCAGCCCCAGCATTTT. The chain recombines TRBV19 with TRBJ1-5, with a tentative D call TRBD1 (6 bases). Germline CDR1 and CDR2: LNHDA and SQIVND (reference sequence). This CDR3 is built from 17 residues. The germline V and J ends were trimmed by 5 bases and 4 bases, with 21 bases remaining between them.